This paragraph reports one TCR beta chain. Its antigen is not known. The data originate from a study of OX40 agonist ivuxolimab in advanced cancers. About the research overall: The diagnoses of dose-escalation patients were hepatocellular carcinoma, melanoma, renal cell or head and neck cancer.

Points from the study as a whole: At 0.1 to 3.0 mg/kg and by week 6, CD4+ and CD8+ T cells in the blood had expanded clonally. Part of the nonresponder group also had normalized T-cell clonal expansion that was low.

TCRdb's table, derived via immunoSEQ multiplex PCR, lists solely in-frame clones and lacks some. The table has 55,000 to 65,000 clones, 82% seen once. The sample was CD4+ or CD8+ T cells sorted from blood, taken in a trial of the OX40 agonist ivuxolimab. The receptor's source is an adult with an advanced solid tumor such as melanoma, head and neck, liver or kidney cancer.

The CDR3 spells CSVHDRGLIGYTF. CDR3 DNA: TGCAGCGTACACGACAGGGGGCTTATCGGCTACACCTTC. The rearrangement joins TRBV29-1 to TRBJ1-2; 10 bases fit TRBD1. Looked up from germline, CDR1 is SQVTM and CDR2 is ANQGSEA. This CDR3 comprises 13 residues. V lost 6 bases and J lost 8; bases outside the gene matches: 9. Using reference TRBV29-1 and TRBJ1-2 for the parts outside the CDR3, the full variable domain is SAVISQKPSRDICQRGTSLTIQCQVDSQVTMMFWYRQQPGQSLTLIATANQGSEATYESGFVIDKFPISRPNLTFSTLTVSNMSPEDSSIYLCSVHDRGLIGYTFGSGTRLTVV.